This T cell receptor beta chain is from a study of T cell responses to AZD1222 COVID-19 vaccine. Study-wide context: Pooling covered second doses at about 4 or about 12 weeks.

Clones were read by immunoSEQ multiplex PCR, and TCRdb kept only the in-frame ones, dropping some. The sample has about 100,000 clones, approximately 88% seen once. With regard to this clone: What it recognizes is unknown.

CDR1 is SGHRS, CDR2 YFSETQ, per germline. Trimming took off 1 base at V and 0 bases at J, with 10 bases between the two ends. This CDR3 comprises 16 residues. Findings and limits, study-wide: Mostly white British, mostly female donors; authors suggested clonal diversity may be underestimated.

This chain joins TRBV5-1 and TRBJ2-2, with no clear D. The receptor comes from an adult in good health. Sequencing was performed on peripheral blood, taken on day 0 of AZD1222 vaccination. The CDR3 is CASSLRRGSNTGELFF. CDR3 sequence (DNA): TGCGCCAGCAGCTTGAGGCGCGGATCGAACACCGGGGAGCTGTTTTTT.